A selection of T cell receptor beta chains follows, all from one sample in a study of Ad26.COV2.S vaccination and SARS-CoV-2 variants. The protocol was immunoSEQ multiplex PCR, while the TCRdb copy is restricted to in-frame clones and leaves out a portion. This sample yields 350,000 to 500,000 clones, of which roughly nine tenths are seen a single time; around 2.6% belongs to the top ten. This specimen consisted of peripheral blood, obtained in a trial of Ad26.COV2.S vaccine versus placebo. These TCRs come from a person between 18 and 59 years old who received the Ad26.COV2.S COVID-19 vaccine or a placebo. The CDR3 runs from the conserved cysteine through the conserved F or W. D genes are given only for firm matches. The size entry is marked missing in some rows and otherwise reads once, few, many or a size class.

TRBJ2-5 | TRBV6-2/TRBV6-3 | - | - | CASSLWLEETQYF | TGTGCCAGCAGTTTGTGGTTGGAAGAGACCCAGTACTTC
TRBJ1-3 | TRBV24-1 | - | - | CATSDPLFSGNTIYF | TGTGCCACCAGTGATCCGTTGTTCTCTGGAAACACCATATATTTT
TRBJ2-1 | TRBV11-3 | - | - | CASSLGGLYNEQFF | TGTGCCAGCAGCTTAGGCGGACTTTACAATGAGCAGTTCTTC
TRBJ1-2 | TRBV28 | - | - | CASSKRNYGYTF | TGTGCCAGCAGTAAGCGCAACTATGGCTACACCTTC
TRBJ2-5 | TRBV7-9 | - | TRBD2 | CASSPGTSFSVVETQYF | TGTGCCAGCAGCCCCGGGACTAGCTTTTCGGTGGTAGAGACCCAGTACTTC
TRBJ2-3 | TRBV5-1 | - | TRBD2 | CASSLATSGSRTDTQYF | TGCGCCAGCAGCTTGGCGACTAGCGGGAGTAGGACAGATACGCAGTATTTT
TRBJ1-6 | TRBV4-1 | - | - | CASSQDSGRLSYNSPLHF | TGCGCCAGCAGCCAAGATTCGGGCAGGCTCTCCTATAATTCACCCCTCCACTTT
TRBJ1-2 | TRBV3-1/TRBV3-2 | - | TRBD1 | CASTRTGGTYGYTF | TGTGCCAGCACCAGGACAGGGGGCACCTATGGCTACACCTTC
TRBJ1-5 | TRBV18 | few | TRBD1 | CASSYRDRGRNHNQPQHF | TGTGCCAGCTCATACCGGGACAGGGGCCGGAACCACAATCAGCCCCAGCATTTT
TRBJ2-1 | TRBV5-1 | - | TRBD1 | CASSFNRDRVLWFYNEQFF | TGCGCCAGCAGTTTTAACCGGGACAGGGTATTATGGTTCTACAATGAGCAGTTCTTC
TRBJ1-5 | TRBV4-1 | - | - | CASSQDPTGYSNQPQHF | TGCGCCAGCAGCCAAGATCCGACGGGGTATAGCAATCAGCCCCAGCATTTT
TRBJ2-1 | TRBV9 | - | - | CASSVDQTIEQFF | TGTGCCAGCAGCGTAGACCAGACTATTGAGCAGTTCTTC
TRBJ2-1 | TRBV27 | - | - | CASSLRGSYNEQFF | TGTGCCAGCAGTTTACGAGGCTCCTACAATGAGCAGTTCTTC
TRBJ1-1 | TRBV27 | - | TRBD1 | CASSRDAQGATEAFF | TGTGCCAGCAGCCGGGATGCTCAGGGGGCCACTGAAGCTTTCTTT
TRBJ2-1 | TRBV2 | - | TRBD2 | CASSDSSGGYNEQFF | TGTGCCAGCAGTGATTCTAGCGGAGGCTACAATGAGCAGTTCTTC
TRBJ1-1 | TRBV6-5 | - | - | CASSYSFQNTEAFF | TGTGCCAGCAGTTACAGCTTTCAGAACACTGAAGCTTTCTTT
TRBJ2-3 | TRBV4-3 | - | TRBD2 | CASSQNWVAGDTQYF | TGCGCCAGCAGCCAAAACTGGGTAGCGGGGGATACGCAGTATTTT
TRBJ1-1 | TRBV7-8 | - | - | CASSLAGSVEAFF | TGTGCCAGCAGCTTAGCGGGGTCGGTTGAAGCTTTCTTT
TRBJ1-2 | TRBV19 | - | TRBD1 | CASSIRDSITGYTF | TGTGCCAGTAGTATCAGGGACAGCATCACCGGCTACACCTTC
TRBJ2-3 | TRBV7-3 | - | - | CASSLFPSVADTQYF | TGTGCCAGCAGCTTATTCCCTTCCGTAGCAGATACGCAGTATTTT
TRBJ2-2 | TRBV5-1 | - | TRBD2 | CASSLGGGTGELFF | TGCGCCAGCAGCTTGGGCGGGGGGACCGGGGAGCTGTTTTTT
TRBJ1-3 | TRBV27 | - | - | CASSLNFQAMALGPSGNTIYF | TGTGCCAGCAGTTTAAATTTCCAGGCTATGGCTCTCGGTCCCTCTGGAAACACCATATATTTT
TRBJ2-7 | TRBV5-1 | - | - | CASRFGPSYEQYF | TGCGCCAGCAGATTCGGACCCTCGTACGAGCAGTACTTC
TRBJ2-1 | TRBV7-9 | - | TRBD1 | CASSPPGQGAGEQFF | TGTGCCAGCAGCCCACCGGGACAGGGGGCGGGTGAGCAGTTCTTC
TRBJ2-1 | TRBV20-1 | once | - | CSANRRNEQFF | TGCAGTGCTAATAGGAGAAATGAGCAGTTCTTC
TRBJ1-4 | TRBV18 | once | TRBD1 | CASSRQGANEKLFF | TGTGCCAGCTCCCGACAGGGGGCCAATGAAAAACTGTTTTTT
TRBJ1-3 | TRBV6-5 | few | - | CAIPGHSGNTIYF | TGTGCCATTCCCGGCCACTCTGGAAACACCATATATTTT
TRBJ2-5 | TRBV10-3 | - | TRBD2 | CAISEGTSGGLGTQYF | TGTGCCATCAGTGAGGGGACTAGCGGGGGCCTAGGGACCCAGTACTTC
TRBJ2-7 | TRBV28 | - | - | CASSIPDYSYEQYF | TGTGCCAGCAGTATACCGGACTATTCCTACGAGCAGTACTTC
TRBJ1-2 | TRBV18 | - | TRBD1 | CASSWTGINYGYTF | TGTGCCAGCTCTTGGACAGGGATCAACTATGGCTACACCTTC
TRBJ2-3 | TRBV11-3 | - | TRBD2 | CASSLGLAFTDTQYF | TGTGCCAGCAGCTTGGGACTAGCGTTCACAGATACGCAGTATTTT
TRBJ1-2 | TRBV7-2 | - | - | CASSPLQSLQGYTF | TGTGCCAGCAGCCCCCTCCAGTCCTTACAAGGCTACACCTTC
TRBJ1-1 | TRBV9 | - | - | CASSVGVVMNTEAFF | TGTGCCAGCAGCGTAGGTGTGGTGATGAACACTGAAGCTTTCTTT
TRBJ2-7 | TRBV2 | - | - | CASSPQQGEQYF | TGTGCCAGCAGTCCACAACAAGGCGAGCAGTACTTC
TRBJ2-5 | TRBV5-1 | - | TRBD1 | CASSLASTGGQETQYF | TGCGCCAGCAGCTTGGCCTCAACAGGGGGACAAGAGACCCAGTACTTC
TRBJ2-3 | TRBV2 | - | TRBD2 | CASSEGGGVSF | TGTGCCAGCAGTGAAGGCGGGGGGGTGAGCTTT
TRBJ1-5 | TRBV6-1 | - | - | CASSEDFSLNNQPQHF | TGTGCCAGCAGTGAAGACTTTTCACTCAACAATCAGCCCCAGCATTTT
TRBJ1-2 | TRBV4-3 | - | - | CASSHAGGNYGYTF | TGCGCCAGCAGCCATGCTGGGGGAAACTATGGCTACACCTTC
TRBJ2-1 | TRBV19 | - | - | CASKREPGPITNEQFF | TGTGCCAGTAAAAGGGAACCGGGACCGATAACCAATGAGCAGTTCTTC
TRBJ2-1 | TRBV2 | - | - | CASSEAGTHNEQFF | TGTGCCAGCAGTGAAGCCGGGACTCATAATGAGCAGTTCTTC
TRBJ2-5 | TRBV5-5 | - | TRBD1 | CASSTGQAGETQYF | TGTGCCAGCAGCACGGGACAGGCGGGCGAGACCCAGTACTTC
TRBJ2-2 | TRBV14 | - | - | CASSRLRPGIRFDGELFF | TGTGCCAGCAGCCGCCTCCGTCCGGGGATACGTTTTGACGGGGAGCTGTTTTTT
TRBJ1-2 | TRBV6-5 | - | - | CASSHTTDGARGYTF | TGTGCCAGCAGTCACACCACTGACGGGGCGCGAGGCTACACCTTC
TRBJ2-5 | TRBV28 | - | - | CASSNLRQGRETQYF | TGTGCCAGCAGTAACTTAAGGCAAGGACGGGAGACCCAGTACTTC
TRBJ1-5 | TRBV6-2/TRBV6-3 | once | - | CASSYRDSYSNQPQHF | TGTGCCAGCAGTTACCGAGACAGCTATAGCAATCAGCCCCAGCATTTT
TRBJ2-3 | TRBV4-2 | - | TRBD2 | CASSLSGGDTDTQYF | TGTGCCAGCAGCCTTAGCGGGGGGGACACAGATACGCAGTATTTT
TRBJ1-5 | TRBV6-5 | - | TRBD1 | CASRPAGQNQPQHF | TGTGCCAGCAGGCCGGCGGGACAGAATCAGCCCCAGCATTTT
TRBJ2-4 | TRBV7-2 | - | - | CASSLVGATSRNIQYF | TGTGCCAGCAGCTTAGTAGGCGCCACCTCAAGAAACATTCAGTACTTC
TRBJ2-1 | TRBV18 | - | - | CASSRTEYNEQFF | TGTGCCAGCTCGCGGACCGAGTACAATGAGCAGTTCTTC
TRBJ2-2 | TRBV9 | once | TRBD2 | CASSVALGLERGGTGELFF | TGTGCCAGCAGCGTAGCTTTAGGTTTGGAGCGGGGGGGCACCGGGGAGCTGTTTTTT
TRBJ2-1 | TRBV6-5 | - | TRBD2 | CASRYWTSGQVGRQFF | TGTGCCAGCAGATACTGGACTAGCGGGCAGGTCGGGAGGCAGTTCTTC
TRBJ2-2 | TRBV11-2 | - | - | CASSLVGGTGELFF | TGTGCCAGCAGCTTAGTTGGGGGTACCGGGGAGCTGTTTTTT
TRBJ2-2 | TRBV5-1 | - | TRBD1 | CASSVLTGANTGELFF | TGCGCCAGCAGCGTATTGACAGGGGCGAACACCGGGGAGCTGTTTTTT
TRBJ2-1 | TRBV11-3 | - | - | CASSISGRGSYNEQFF | TGTGCCAGCAGCATATCGGGGCGGGGCTCCTACAATGAGCAGTTCTTC
TRBJ2-2 | TRBV29-1 | - | - | CSGAQHTNTGELFF | TGCAGCGGAGCGCAGCACACGAACACCGGGGAGCTGTTTTTT